Below, 2 T cell receptor beta chains from the same sample are listed, as sequenced in a study of CD8+ T cells in alopecia areata. Sequencing templates came from extracted RNA that was reverse transcribed into cDNA. Method: immunoSEQ multiplex PCR; TCRdb's copy keeps in-frame clones and lacks some. This sample has about 100,000 clones, with 84% found just once. Regarding treatment: oral pan-JAK inhibitor, 5-10 mg twice daily. Sequencing used CD8+ T cells sorted from blood, obtained at week 24, from a patient treated with tofacitinib. All receptors derive from a human donor with alopecia areata.

This chain links TRBV2 with TRBJ2-1; 7 positions match TRBD1. The CDR3 sequence is 15 residues long. J gave up 3 bases and V 3 bases, and 5 bases lay outside the gene matches. Germline-derived CDR1 and CDR2 are SNHLY and FYNNEI. The CDR3 DNA reads TGTGCCAGCAGTGATTCACAGGGGATCTACAATGAGCAGTTCTTC. It yields the protein CASSDSQGIYNEQFF.

Concerning this clone itself: The same CDR3 also results from other DNA sequences found in this sample. The chain uses TRBV6-5 and TRBJ2-7; D possibly corresponds to TRBD1 (5 bases). The germline CDR1 and CDR2 sequences are MNHEY and SVGAGI. V shed 2 bases and J shed 1 base, with 6 bases lying between them. This CDR3 spans 13 amino acids. DNA for the CDR3: TGTGCCAGCAGTTACGGGGCGTCCTACGAGCAGTACTTC. The encoded protein is CASSYGASYEQYF.